A single sample is the source of the 6 T cell receptor beta chains below, sequenced in a study of blood T cell repertoires in COVID-19 (TCRdb year 2020). The library was built by means of the immunoSEQ multiplex PCR assay. TCRdb's version of the immuneACCESS table is confined to in-frame rearrangements and falls short of the full clone set. An unresolved V gene accounts for under half of the shortfall where checked; the remainder is of unknown origin. Here the sample has around 300,000 clones; approximately 87% occur a single time. The ten largest clones represent over 4% of the sample. The specimen sequenced was PBMCs or T cells enriched from blood (not recorded which). Receptors originate from a woman in her twenties or thirties who had recovered from COVID-19.

The genes are TRBV6-5 and TRBJ2-3, with a possible D match to TRBD1 (6 bases). Germline assignment: CDR1 MNHEY and CDR2 SVGAGI. V dropped 10 bases and J dropped 2 bases, with 19 bases sitting between them. This CDR3 has 15 residues. CDR3 DNA: TGTGCCACCCAAAGGGGGATTCCGAACACAGATACGCAGTATTTT. Amino acid sequence: CATQRGIPNTDTQYF.

The gene calls are TRBV12-2 and TRBJ2-4; TRBD2 is the table's D call and was not checked against the DNA. TRBV12-2 corresponds to a pseudogene. The CDR3 sequence is 16 residues long. The CDR3 DNA reads TGTGCAAGTCCCCCGGGGCAGGGGACTACTAAAAACATTCAGTACTTC. The encoded protein is CASPPGQGTTKNIQYF.

The chain joins TRBV6-2 or TRBV6-3 to TRBJ2-3; D call uncertain. V was cut by 0 bases and J by 10 bases, with 17 bases left in between. The CDR3 length is 15 residues. Germline V gene data show CDR1 as MNHEY and CDR2 as SVGEGT. CDR3 sequence reads: CASSYSEVTPVPQYF. The CDR3 coding sequence is TGTGCCAGCAGTTACTCAGAGGTAACGCCCGTTCCGCAGTATTTT.

The CDR3 coding sequence is TGTGCCAGCAGCTTAGACAGCTCTGGGGCCAACGTCCTGACTTTC. It encodes CASSLDSSGANVLTF. The V gene is TRBV7-3, the J gene TRBJ2-6; tentatively, D is TRBD1 (5 bases). The CDR3 has 15 residues. V was clipped by 2 bases and J by 0 bases, with 5 bases between them. CDR1 is SGHTA and CDR2 is FQGTGA in the germline V gene.

The chain is built from TRBV9 and TRBJ2-7, with D possibly TRBD1 on 7 matching bases. Trimming shortened V by 6 bases and J by 2 bases, and 21 bases separated the two germline ends. The CDR3 totals 16 residues. From germline, CDR1 is SGDLS and CDR2 YYNGEE. CDR3 sequence reads: CASTAGPQGVTYEQYF. CDR3 DNA sequence: TGTGCCAGCACGGCGGGGCCCCAGGGGGTTACCTACGAGCAGTACTTC.

The V gene is TRBV7-9, the J gene TRBJ1-2, with D perhaps matching TRBD1 (6 bases). Germline V gives CDR1 SEHNR, CDR2 FQNEAQ (reference sequence). Trimming took 4 bases from V and 2 from J, leaving 14 bases between them. The CDR3 is 15 residues long. The CDR3 nucleotides are TGTGCCAGCAGCTCCCTGGGGGGGCCGAACTATGGCTACACCTTC. Translated: CASSSLGGPNYGYTF.